One sample yielded the 19 T cell receptor beta chains listed below, sequenced in a study of T cells in Graves' hyperthyroidism and ophthalmopathy (dated by TCRdb to about 2019). Library method: multiplex PCR. Instrument on record: Illumina HiSeq 2000. TCR beta CDR3 regions were amplified from RNA transcripts. A first-round RT-PCR of the TCR CDR3 used the HTBI primer set with the Qiagen OneStep RT-PCR kit. Through fastp at Q25 and MiXCR, TCRdb rebuilt clones from the public reads, retaining in-frame beta chains. Each CDR3 protein gets just one entry, which takes the most common genes and DNA from the rows behind it. Recorded for this sample are 300,000 to 450,000 distinct CDR3 sequences; 20% to 25% of them occurred a single time. Less than 75% of the sample is taken by the ten largest. The sequenced sample consisted of blood. All receptors come from a man aged 45-60 years with Graves' hyperthyroidism.

The sample holds many counts of this clonotype. This chain links TRBV7-3 with TRBJ2-1, with a weak D call TRBD1 (5 bases). CDR3 length equals 11 residues. In germline, CDR1 is SGHTA, CDR2 FQGTGA. V was trimmed by 9 bases and J by 6 bases, leaving 9 bases between them. DNA for the CDR3: TGTGCCAGGGAGACAGCCAATGAGCAGTTCTTC. It specifies CARETANEQFF. Together with reference TRBV7-3 and TRBJ2-1, the CDR3 gives the full variable domain: GAGVSQTPSNKVTEKGKYVELRCDPISGHTALYWYRQSLGQGPEFLIYFQGTGAADDSGLPNDRFFAVRPEGSVSTLKIQRTERGDSAVYLCARETANEQFFGPGTRLTVL.

V is TRBV2 and J is TRBJ1-5; weak D call: TRBD1 (5 bases). V dropped 5 bases and J dropped 11 bases, with 19 bases sitting between them. CDR3 length equals 14 residues. CDR1 is SNHLY, CDR2 FYNNEI, per germline. CDR3 coding DNA: TGTGCCAGCAGTATCCTCCGGGACCCTTCGACCCAGCATTTT. It encodes CASSILRDPSTQHF.

A few counts support this clonotype. The chain carries TRBV12-3 or TRBV12-4 and TRBJ2-5, with D tentatively TRBD1 or TRBD2 (7 bases each). Trimming removed 5 bases from V and 7 bases from J, with 14 bases in between. The CDR3 length is 13 residues. CDR3 coding DNA: TGTGCCAGCAGTAGCGGGACAGAGTGGACCCAGTACTTC. Residues: CASSSGTEWTQYF.

This clonotype came up many times. The chain combines TRBV5-1 with TRBJ1-2; D may be TRBD1 (5 bases). The CDR3 is made up of 13 amino acids. The V end lost 3 bases, the J end lost 1 base, and 7 bases lay between the germline ends. Germline V CDR1 and CDR2: SGHRS, YFSETQ. CDR3 residues: CASSSTVNYGYTF. In nucleotides, the CDR3 is TGCGCCAGCAGCTCGACAGTTAACTATGGCTACACCTTC.

This clonotype was found many times. The chain employs TRBV11-1 and TRBJ2-7, with 9 positions matching TRBD1. The CDR3 extends over 15 amino acids. CDR1 and CDR2 from the germline V gene are SGHAT and FQDESV (reference sequence). The V gene end was trimmed by 0 bases and the J gene end by 4 bases; junction bases not matched to a gene: 4. This CDR3 reads CASSLAGTGIYEQYF. The CDR3 nucleotides are TGTGCCAGCAGCTTAGCCGGGACAGGGATTTACGAGCAGTACTTC.

In regard to this clonotype: A much larger clone sits a single nucleotide away, making a read error possible. Here the CDR3 DNA reads TGTGCCAGCAGCGAAGAGGGACTAGCTCCCACCAATGAGCAGTTCTTC. Amino acids: CASSEEGLAPTNEQFF. The chain carries TRBV3-1 and TRBJ2-1; 9 bases are a match to TRBD2. Germline-derived CDR1 and CDR2 are LGHDT and YNNKEL (reference sequence). This CDR3 has 16 amino acids.

The chain has TRBV6-5 and TRBJ2-5; D might be TRBD2 (5 bases). The V end lost 4 bases, the J end lost 3 bases, and 18 bases lay between the germline ends. Germline V gene data show CDR1 as MNHEY and CDR2 as SVGAGI. The CDR3 is made up of 16 amino acids. The CDR3: CASSSHPGAREETQYF. In DNA, the CDR3 is TGTGCCAGCAGTTCCCACCCCGGAGCGAGGGAAGAGACCCAGTACTTC.

CDR3 bases: TGTGCCAGCAGTTTACGGGGGGTCACCACAGATACGCAGTATTTT. This codes for CASSLRGVTTDTQYF. The chain uses TRBV12-3 or TRBV12-4 and TRBJ2-3, with 7 nucleotides matching TRBD2. The CDR3 contains 15 residues. V lost 2 bases, J lost 2 bases, and 4 bases stayed unmatched.

The CDR3 bases are TGTGCCAGCTCACCACCGACAGGGTGGTACACCGGGGAGCTGTTTTTT. Amino acid sequence: CASSPPTGWYTGELFF. The chain recombines TRBV18 with TRBJ2-2; 7 bases are shared with TRBD1. The ends lost 0 bases at V and 3 bases at J; junction bases unmatched: 4. The germline V gene has CDR1 KGHSH and CDR2 LQKENI. CDR3 length equals 16 residues.

This clonotype was seen many times. This chain joins TRBV11-2 and TRBJ2-5; D perhaps matches TRBD1 (6 bases). Germline V gene sequence: CDR1 SGHAT, CDR2 FQNNGV. This CDR3 comprises 15 residues. Trimming cost V 8 bases and J 2 bases, with 18 bases left between them. CDR3 sequence (DNA): TGTGCCAGCGCCTCAGGGGCCGTATTTCAAGAGACCCAGTACTTC. Protein: CASASGAVFQETQYF.

This clonotype was seen ten or more times. This rearrangement joins TRBV12-3 or TRBV12-4 to TRBJ2-5, with D maybe TRBD1 (6 bases). The CDR3 consists of 16 residues. V was shortened by 1 base and J by 6 bases, with 18 bases between the two germline ends. CDR3 in amino acids: CASSLGVHTGLKTQYF. The CDR3 region has the DNA TGTGCCAGCAGTTTAGGAGTCCATACAGGGTTGAAGACCCAGTACTTC.

This clonotype was counted ten times or more. The chain carries TRBV20-1 and TRBJ2-7; the match to TRBD2 covers 12 bases. The J segment lost 5 bases and the V segment lost 4 bases, leaving 6 bases of the junction unmatched. Germline assignment: CDR1 DFQATT and CDR2 SNEGSKA (reference sequence). The CDR3 covers 14 residues. The chain's CDR3 is CSAMASGRVNEQYF. CDR3 coding DNA: TGCAGTGCTATGGCTAGCGGGAGGGTGAACGAGCAGTACTTC.

A note on this clonotype: Since a much larger clone is just one base distant, this may be a read error. This chain joins TRBV7-3 and TRBJ2-3; 8 positions agree with TRBD2. Germline values: CDR1 SGHTA, CDR2 FQGTGA. J lost 2 bases, V lost 5 bases, and 3 bases had no gene match. CDR3 length equals 14 residues. CDR3 sequence (DNA): TGTGCCAGCAGCGTAGCGGGATACACAGATACGCAGTATTTT. The encoded protein is CASSVAGYTDTQYF.

This clonotype has only a few counts. V gene TRBV19 combines with J gene TRBJ1-1; 7 bases fit TRBD1. V shed 7 bases, J shed 8 bases, and the junction held 7 bases outside the gene matches. The CDR3 contains 12 residues. The germline V gene has CDR1 LNHDA and CDR2 SQIVND (reference sequence). The chain's CDR3 is CASMQPGQEAFF. The DNA of the CDR3 is TGTGCCAGTATGCAACCGGGACAGGAAGCTTTCTTT. Full variable domain (outside the CDR3, taken from reference TRBV19 and TRBJ1-1): DGGITQSPKYLFRKEGQNVTLSCEQNLNHDAMYWYRQDPGQGLRLIYYSQIVNDFQKGDIAEGYSVSREKKESFPLTVTSAQKNPTAFYLCASMQPGQEAFFGQGTRLTVV.

This clonotype was counted between two and nine times. The chain uses TRBV20-1 and TRBJ1-2, with 7 bases lining up with TRBD1. Germline loops: CDR1 DFQATT, CDR2 SNEGSKA (reference sequence). The CDR3 consists of 13 residues. V trimming: 6 bases; J trimming: 3 bases; junction bases outside the gene matches: 7. The chain's CDR3 is CSALGTGDYGYTF. The CDR3 DNA reads TGCAGTGCCTTAGGAACAGGGGACTATGGCTACACCTTC.

The V and J genes are TRBV7-9 and TRBJ1-1; the D gene is possibly TRBD1 (6 bases). The V end lost 4 bases, the J end lost 5 bases, and 11 bases lay between the germline ends. This CDR3 spans 13 amino acids. Germline CDR1 is SEHNR and CDR2 is FQNEAQ (reference sequence). The CDR3 loop is CASSYRDVTEAFF. CDR3 coding DNA: TGTGCCAGCAGCTACAGGGATGTAACTGAAGCTTTCTTT.

This clonotype was counted between two and nine times. The genes are TRBV20-1 and TRBJ2-1; TRBD2 matches 8 bases. J was trimmed by 5 bases and V by 6 bases; bases with no gene match: 9. CDR3 length equals 14 residues. The germline V gene encodes CDR1 DFQATT and CDR2 SNEGSKA (reference sequence). The CDR3 loop reads CSALSGGADNEQFF. CDR3 in DNA: TGCAGTGCCCTATCCGGGGGGGCCGACAATGAGCAGTTCTTC.

About this clonotype: One junction end does not reproduce the germline sequence, and a read error may be involved. The genes are TRBV4-1 and TRBJ2-7, with 8 bases aligning to TRBD2. Germline V gene lookup returns CDR1 MGHRA and CDR2 YSYEKL. The CDR3 runs to 17 residues. The CDR3 DNA is TGTGCCAGCAGCCAGGAAACTAGCGGTCCATTCTCCTACGAGCAGTACTTC. This translates into CASSQETSGPFSYEQYF.

The chain links TRBV20-1 to TRBJ1-5, with 7 bases that match TRBD1. Germline CDR1 and CDR2: DFQATT and SNEGSKA (reference sequence). J lost 0 bases, V lost 1 base, and 6 bases had no gene match. This CDR3 region has 16 residues. Here the CDR3 reads CSARGGTANSNQPQHF. CDR3 sequence (DNA): TGCAGTGCTAGAGGAGGGACAGCGAATAGCAATCAGCCCCAGCATTTT.